This T cell receptor (beta chain) was retrieved from a study of OX40 agonist ivuxolimab in advanced cancers. On this clone itself: Its antigen remains unknown.

At cycle 4 day 1, cycle 7 day 1, and baseline, blood was sampled. The CDR3 is made up of 11 amino acids. Germline V gene data show CDR1 as SGHRS and CDR2 as YFSETQ. V was shortened by 0 bases and J by 5 bases, with 2 bases between the two germline ends. The protocol was immunoSEQ multiplex PCR, while the TCRdb copy is restricted to in-frame clones and leaves out a portion. The sample consists of about 70,000 clones, 89% of them appearing once. Findings and caveats of the study: More expanded clones were seen, on average, in CD8+ T cells than in CD4+.

Source: CD4+ or CD8+ T cells sorted from blood, taken in a trial of the OX40 agonist ivuxolimab. The V call is TRBV5-1, the J call TRBJ2-5; D is ambiguous. This receptor was obtained from an adult with an advanced solid tumor such as melanoma, head and neck, liver or kidney cancer. The CDR3 spells CASSLEETQYF. The CDR3 nucleotides are TGCGCCAGCAGCTTGGAGGAGACCCAGTACTTC.